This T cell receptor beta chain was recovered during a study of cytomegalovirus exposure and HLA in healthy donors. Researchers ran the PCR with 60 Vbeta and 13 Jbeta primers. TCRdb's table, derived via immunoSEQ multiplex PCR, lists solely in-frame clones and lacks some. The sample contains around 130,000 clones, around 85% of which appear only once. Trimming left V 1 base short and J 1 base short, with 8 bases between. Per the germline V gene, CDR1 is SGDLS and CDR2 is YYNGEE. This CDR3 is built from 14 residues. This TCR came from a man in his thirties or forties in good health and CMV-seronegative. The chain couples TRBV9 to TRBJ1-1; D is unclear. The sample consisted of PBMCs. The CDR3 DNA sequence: TGTGCCAGCAGCGTATCCCAGAAGAACACTGAAGCTTTCTTT. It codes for CASSVSQKNTEAFF.